The 15 T cell receptor beta chains in this list originate from one sample, sequenced in a study of beta chain features in type 1 diabetes. Isolated RNA was reverse transcribed in full, so expressed TCRB transcripts were sequenced. The method was immunoSEQ multiplex PCR; TCRdb's version includes in-frame clones alone and lacks a portion of them. The sample shows 400,000 to 450,000 clones, over 11% of them seen only once. Material for sequencing was naive CD4+ T cells from blood. The origin of the receptors is a man aged 25 to 40 in good health.

This clone was counted between two and nine times. This chain links TRBV4-3 with TRBJ2-5; the match to TRBD2 covers 7 bases. V shed 5 bases and J 4 bases; nucleotides not matched to a gene: 10. The CDR3 spans 15 residues. From germline, CDR1 is LGHNA and CDR2 YSLEER. The DNA for the CDR3 is TGCGCCAGCAGCGAAATGATTGGCGGGGGAGAGACCCAGTACTTC. Protein: CASSEMIGGGETQYF.

This sequence joins TRBV9 and TRBJ2-3, with D possibly TRBD1 on 5 matching bases. The CDR3 runs 16 residues. CDR1 and CDR2 (germline): SGDLS, YYNGEE. Between the trimmed V and J ends, which lost 4 bases and 3 bases, there was a span of 18 bases. CDR3 nucleotides: TGTGCCAGCAGCCCTGCCTCAGGGTTGAGTACAGATACGCAGTATTTT. Encoded protein: CASSPASGLSTDTQYF.

As DNA, the CDR3 is TGTGCCAGCAGCTTAGCGGCCCCAGATACGCAGTATTTT. This sequence encodes CASSLAAPDTQYF. J is TRBJ2-3 and V is TRBV7-2, with D uncertain. V was shortened by 0 bases and J by 4 bases, with 5 bases between the two germline ends. The CDR3 runs to 13 residues. The germline V gene encodes CDR1 SGHTA and CDR2 FQGNSA.

For this clone: Other DNA sequences in this specimen translate into the identical CDR3. V usage is TRBV9 and J usage is TRBJ2-3, with D uncertain. The CDR3 runs 13 residues. The V end was cut by 1 base, the J end by 1 base, with 4 bases between. The germline gives CDR1 SGDLS, CDR2 YYNGEE. CDR3 in amino acids: CASSVSGTDTQYF. CDR3 nucleotides: TGTGCCAGCAGCGTAAGTGGCACAGATACGCAGTATTTT. The full variable domain, with the rest looked up from reference TRBV9 and TRBJ2-3, is DSGVTQTPKHLITATGQRVTLRCSPRSGDLSVYWYQQSLDQGLQFLIQYYNGEERAKGNILERFSAQQFPDLHSELNLSSLELGDSALYFCASSVSGTDTQYFGPGTRLTVL.

This clone was seen more than once but under ten times. The chain carries TRBV12-5 and TRBJ2-5, with unresolved D. Trimming pared 5 bases from V and 2 bases from J, leaving 6 bases between. The CDR3 loop spans 12 amino acids. Germline V CDR1 and CDR2: LGHNT, FRNRAP. CDR3 DNA: TGTGCTAGTGGTATAAATCAAGAGACCCAGTACTTC. Protein: CASGINQETQYF.

In this sample, this clone turned up a few times. The rearrangement joins TRBV15 to TRBJ1-5, with D maybe TRBD1 (5 bases). This CDR3 is built from 14 residues. The germline CDR1 and CDR2 sequences are LNHNV and YYDKDF (reference sequence). Trimming removed 0 bases at V and 5 bases at J, with 8 bases between. In nucleotides, the CDR3 is TGTGCCACCAGCAGAGATGACAGAGATCAGCCCCAGCATTTT. It codes for CATSRDDRDQPQHF.

The chain has TRBV2 and TRBJ2-5; 14 bases map to TRBD2. V lost 7 bases, J lost 4 bases, and 5 bases stayed unmatched. In germline, CDR1 is SNHLY, CDR2 FYNNEI. The length of the CDR3 is 15 residues. This chain's CDR3 is CASTRTSGRLETQYF. CDR3 DNA sequence: TGTGCCAGCACCCGGACTAGCGGGAGGTTAGAGACCCAGTACTTC. Together with reference TRBV2 and TRBJ2-5, the CDR3 gives the full variable domain: EPEVTQTPSHQVTQMGQEVILRCVPISNHLYFYWYRQILGQKVEFLVSFYNNEISEKSEIFDDQFSVERPDGSNFTLKIRSTKLEDSAMYFCASTRTSGRLETQYFGPGTRLLVL.

This clone has more than one count but fewer than ten. The V gene is TRBV30, the J gene TRBJ1-1, with 7 bases that match TRBD1. Germline lookup yields CDR1 GTSNPN and CDR2 SVGIG (reference sequence). The CDR3 is 11 residues long. V was pared by 4 bases and J by 5 bases, with 1 base of the junction left unmatched. CDR3 amino acids: CAWKDRTEAFF. The CDR3 region has the DNA TGTGCCTGGAAGGACAGGACTGAAGCTTTCTTT.

The rearrangement links TRBV5-4 to TRBJ2-3, with 9 positions matching TRBD2. There are 13 residues in the CDR3. Germline V gene sequence: CDR1 SGHNT, CDR2 YYREEE (reference sequence). J was trimmed by 6 bases and V by 10 bases; bases with no gene match: 9. The DNA for the CDR3 is TGTGCCTACAGGCGGGAGGGCCGGGATACGCAGTATTTT. Protein: CAYRREGRDTQYF.

This chain links TRBV30 with TRBJ2-5; the D gene is possibly TRBD1 (6 bases). CDR3 size: 15 residues. V was pared by 0 bases and J by 5 bases, with 16 bases between. CDR1 is GTSNPN, CDR2 SVGIG, per germline (reference sequence). The CDR3 nucleotides read TGTGCCTGGAGTGTAGGGGACACCCGAGGGGAGACCCAGTACTTC. This sequence encodes CAWSVGDTRGETQYF.

This clone was counted between two and nine times. The rearrangement joins TRBV11-3 to TRBJ2-1, with a weak D call TRBD2 (5 bases). Germline CDR1 reads SGHNT; CDR2 reads YENEEA. The CDR3 is 16 residues long. The germline V and J ends were trimmed by 0 bases and 6 bases, with 15 bases remaining between them. CDR3 sequence: CASSLDLSGGFNEQFF. CDR3 nucleotide sequence: TGTGCCAGCAGCTTAGATCTCAGCGGTGGCTTCAATGAGCAGTTCTTC.

This clone was counted between two and nine times. The chain combines TRBV7-2 with TRBJ2-1; 8 nucleotides match TRBD2. The length of the CDR3 is 15 residues. V shed 8 bases and J 4 bases; nucleotides not matched to a gene: 10. Germline assignment: CDR1 SGHTA and CDR2 FQGNSA. CDR3 loop: CASLSGTLVYNEQFF. Here the CDR3 DNA reads TGTGCCAGCCTTAGCGGGACCCTAGTATACAATGAGCAGTTCTTC. The full variable domain, its missing parts supplied by reference TRBV7-2 and TRBJ2-1, is GAGVSQSPSNKVTEKGKDVELRCDPISGHTALYWYRQSLGQGLEFLIYFQGNSAPDKSGLPSDRFSAERTGGSVSTLTIQRTQQEDSAVYLCASLSGTLVYNEQFFGPGTRLTVL.

The chain uses TRBV4-3 and TRBJ2-7; possible D gene TRBD2, 6 bases. Germline V gene data show CDR1 as LGHNA and CDR2 as YSLEER. The CDR3 covers 14 residues. V gave up 4 bases and J gave up 3 bases, with 13 bases separating them. The DNA for the CDR3 is TGCGCCAGCAGCCCTATGAAGCGGGTCTACGAGCAGTACGTC. Its protein product is CASSPMKRVYEQYV.

On this clone itself: The same CDR3 can be traced to other DNA sequences in this sample. The rearrangement joins TRBV7-3 to TRBJ2-2; D may be TRBD2 (5 bases). The V end lost 4 bases, the J end lost 5 bases, and 5 bases lay between the germline ends. This CDR3 contains 12 residues. Per germline, CDR1 SGHTA and CDR2 FQGTGA. The CDR3 region is CASSSGTGELFF. In DNA, the CDR3 is TGTGCCAGCAGCTCGGGGACCGGGGAGCTGTTTTTT.

This clone was counted only a few times. The CDR3 sequence is CASSYSRAANYGYTF. The CDR3 DNA reads TGTGCCAGCAGTTACTCGAGGGCAGCAAACTATGGCTACACCTTC. This chain connects TRBV6-5 to TRBJ1-2; no firm D call. The CDR3 runs to 15 residues. V was cut by 0 bases and J by 2 bases, with 10 bases left in between. Germline V gene lookup returns CDR1 MNHEY and CDR2 SVGAGI.